The clone carrying this T cell receptor delta chain was counted only a few times. A read error may be the cause here, since a much bigger clone is one base away. This sample includes further DNA sequences coding for the same CDR3. The record originates from a study of gamma-delta chains in newborns, infants, children. Study-wide background: Microbial exposure reportedly drives polyclonal innate γδ T cell expansion after birth.

TCRdb re-identified clones in the reads via CATT. The profile shows roughly 5,000 delta-chain clones, around 3.9% of them singletons. The specimen was blood. This TCR came from a child who was a newborn, infant or young child, either healthy, febrile or measles-vaccinated (not recorded which).

The CDR3 DNA follows: TGCGCAGCAAGCGCGGACCTACTGGGGGACAACTCCTGGGACACCCGACAGATGTTTTTC. It is translated as CAASADLLGDNSWDTRQMFF. The V gene is TRAV29/DV5, the J gene TRDJ3; 9 bases are a match to TRDD3. From germline, CDR1 is NSMFDY and CDR2 ISSIKDK. The CDR3 contains 20 residues.